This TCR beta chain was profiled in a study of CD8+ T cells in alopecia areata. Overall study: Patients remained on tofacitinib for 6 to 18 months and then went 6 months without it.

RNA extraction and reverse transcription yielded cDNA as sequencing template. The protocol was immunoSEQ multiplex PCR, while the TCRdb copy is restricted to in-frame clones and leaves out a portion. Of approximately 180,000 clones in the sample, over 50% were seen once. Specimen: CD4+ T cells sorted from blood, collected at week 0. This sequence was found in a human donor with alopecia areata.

The CDR3 region is CASLGEGLTEAFF. The CDR3 DNA sequence: TGCGCCAGCCTCGGTGAGGGCCTGACTGAAGCTTTCTTT. The J gene is TRBJ1-1, the V gene TRBV5-1; D gene unclear. Trimming stripped 7 bases from V and 5 bases from J, with 15 bases between. This CDR3 is 13 amino acids long. Germline V lookup: CDR1 SGHRS, CDR2 YFSETQ.